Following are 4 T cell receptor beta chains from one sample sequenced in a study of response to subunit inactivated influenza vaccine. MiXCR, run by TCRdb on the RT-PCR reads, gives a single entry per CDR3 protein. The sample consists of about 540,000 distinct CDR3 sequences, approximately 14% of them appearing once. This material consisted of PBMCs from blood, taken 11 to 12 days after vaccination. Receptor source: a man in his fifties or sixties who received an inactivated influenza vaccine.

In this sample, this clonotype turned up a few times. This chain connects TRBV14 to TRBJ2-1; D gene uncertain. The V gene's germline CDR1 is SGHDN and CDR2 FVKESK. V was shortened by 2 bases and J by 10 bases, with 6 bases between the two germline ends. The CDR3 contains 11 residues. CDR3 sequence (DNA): TGTGCCAGCAGCCAAATACGGGAGCAGTTCTTC. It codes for CASSQIREQFF.

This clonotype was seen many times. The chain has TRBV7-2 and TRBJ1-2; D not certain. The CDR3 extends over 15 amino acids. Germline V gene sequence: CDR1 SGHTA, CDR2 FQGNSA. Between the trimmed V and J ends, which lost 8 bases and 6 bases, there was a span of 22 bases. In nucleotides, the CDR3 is TGTGCCAGCGCTTCCCGGGTCTTAACCTCAAATGGCTACACCTTC. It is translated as CASASRVLTSNGYTF. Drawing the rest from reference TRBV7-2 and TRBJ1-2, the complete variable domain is GAGVSQSPSNKVTEKGKDVELRCDPISGHTALYWYRQSLGQGLEFLIYFQGNSAPDKSGLPSDRFSAERTGGSVSTLTIQRTQQEDSAVYLCASASRVLTSNGYTFGSGTRLTVV.

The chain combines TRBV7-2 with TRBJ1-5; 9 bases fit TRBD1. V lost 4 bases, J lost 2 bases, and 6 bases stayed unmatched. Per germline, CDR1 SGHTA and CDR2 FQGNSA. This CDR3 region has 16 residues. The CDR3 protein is CASSSTGGEGNQPQHF. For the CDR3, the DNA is TGTGCCAGCAGCTCAACAGGGGGCGAGGGCAATCAGCCCCAGCATTTT.

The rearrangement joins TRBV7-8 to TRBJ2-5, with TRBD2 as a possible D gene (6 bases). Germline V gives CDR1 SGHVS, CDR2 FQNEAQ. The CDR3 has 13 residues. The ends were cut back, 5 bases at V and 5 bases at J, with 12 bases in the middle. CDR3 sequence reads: CASSLGTSETQYF. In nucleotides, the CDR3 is TGTGCCAGCAGCCTCGGGACTTCTGAGACCCAGTACTTC.